This T cell receptor beta chain was identified in a study of multiple sclerosis patients with progressive multifocal leukoencephalopathy. Spiked into each PCR were synthetic inline TR CDR3 controls of all V-J pairings. Sequencing used immunoSEQ multiplex PCR; TCRdb keeps in-frame clones, though not all of them. Of tens of thousands of clones in the sample, around 92% were seen once. The CDR3 extends over 15 amino acids. Trimming took off 8 bases at V and 1 base at J, with 17 bases between the two ends. The V gene's germline CDR1 is SNHLY and CDR2 FYNNEI. Study results and limitations: Lower normalized Shannon entropy suggested reduced TRB diversity in most PML patients. PML-onset expanded TRB clones were detectable before and during natalizumab therapy.

Concerning this clone itself: Its antigen is currently unknown.

Described time point: 6 to 7 months of natalizumab therapy. At 6 months of natalizumab came T1, and at 12 months came T2. The clonotype was recovered from a human donor with multiple sclerosis. Sequencing used PBMCs, obtained from a patient treated with natalizumab. This chain connects TRBV2 to TRBJ1-1, with no clear D. CDR3 residues: CASESGDISNTEAFF. The CDR3 DNA reads TGTGCCAGCGAAAGCGGTGACATATCGAACACTGAAGCTTTCTTT. Drawing the rest from reference TRBV2 and TRBJ1-1, the complete variable domain is EPEVTQTPSHQVTQMGQEVILRCVPISNHLYFYWYRQILGQKVEFLVSFYNNEISEKSEIFDDQFSVERPDGSNFTLKIRSTKLEDSAMYFCASESGDISNTEAFFGQGTRLTVV.